A single sample gave rise to the 16 T cell receptor beta chains below, sequenced in a study of T cell clonality in common variable immunodeficiency. Study outcomes and limitations: Common variable immunodeficiency TCR beta sequences reportedly had fewer deletions and N-nucleotide insertions.

Their antigen targets remain unknown. TCRdb's table, derived via immunoSEQ multiplex PCR, lists solely in-frame clones and lacks some. This set yields some 27,000 clones and no singletons; the top ten hold approximately 3%. Sequencing input: peripheral blood mononuclear cells. These receptor sequences come from a human donor with common variable immunodeficiency.

This clone has only a few counts. The CDR3 region is CASSAFPAGYGYTF. The covered CDR3 bases are TGTGCCAGCAGTGCTTTCCCCGCAGGATATGGC. The V call is TRBV2, the J call TRBJ1-2; no clear D gene. The CDR3 is cut off 3 residues early in the read; its end comes from the germline J gene. Germline lookup yields CDR1 SNHLY and CDR2 FYNNEI. This CDR3 has 14 residues. V was cut by 4 bases and J by 5 bases, with 14 bases left in between.

This clone turned up a few times. Read coverage stops 3 residues before the CDR3 terminus; the germline J gene supplies the remainder. V and J are TRBV7-8 and TRBJ2-1; 7 bases agree with TRBD2. With 0 bases clipped from V and 3 bases from J, the junction kept 5 bases outside the gene matches. The CDR3 consists of 16 residues. Germline V lookup: CDR1 SGHVS, CDR2 FQNEAQ. CDR3 protein: CASSLATGGGYNEQFF. The DNA read from the CDR3 is TGTGCCAGCAGCTTAGCGACGGGGGGTGGCTACAATGAG.

The table lists this clone with a few counts. The CDR3 end is not reached by the read, which stops 3 residues before it; the germline J gene fills it in. V and J are TRBV7-8 and TRBJ2-5, with TRBD1 matching over 10 bases. CDR1 is SGHVS and CDR2 is FQNEAQ in the germline V gene. Trimming cost V 6 bases and J 4 bases; bases outside gene matches: 8. The CDR3 consists of 15 residues. CDR3 bases read: TGTGCCAGCAGTTATGGGACAGGGGTAGGAGAGACC. Its translation is CASSYGTGVGET. The complete CDR3 sequence is CASSYGTGVGETQYF.

This clone was counted many times. The CDR3 end lies 3 residues beyond the end of the read and is filled in from the germline J gene. The genes are TRBV6-4 and TRBJ2-5, with D tentatively TRBD1 (5 bases). The CDR3 runs 13 residues. Germline CDR1 MRHNA, CDR2 SNTAGT. V lost 5 bases, J lost 3 bases, and 10 bases lay in between. CDR3 bases read: TGTGCCAGCAGTAAGACAGTCGAAGAGACC. This sequence encodes CASSKTVEET. The complete CDR3 sequence is CASSKTVEETQYF.

This clone was seen ten or more times. The CDR3 extends 3 residues past the end of the read, so its final part is completed from the germline J gene. The chain employs TRBV9 and TRBJ2-1; 11 bases line up with TRBD2. Germline lookup yields CDR1 SGDLS and CDR2 YYNGEE. The CDR3 totals 16 residues. Trimming took 4 bases from V and 4 from J; bases not matched to a gene: 7. The CDR3 bases that were read are TGTGCCAGCAGCATTCTAGCGGGGGGTCAATACAATGAG. It codes for CASSILAGGQYNE. The CDR3 in full is CASSILAGGQYNEQFF.

In its sample, this clone was seen a few times. The missing CDR3 end, 3 residues past where the read stops, is filled in from the germline J gene. The chain is built from TRBV7-9 and TRBJ1-2; 7 positions match TRBD1. In germline, CDR1 is SEHNR, CDR2 FQNEAQ (reference sequence). The CDR3 extends over 15 amino acids. The J segment lost 4 bases and the V segment lost 5 bases, leaving 10 bases of the junction unmatched. CDR3 bases read: TGTGCCAGCAGCCCGGGACAGTCCCCAGCCTATGGC. This encodes CASSPGQSPAYG. The whole CDR3 sequence is CASSPGQSPAYGYTF.

For this clone: The read terminates 3 residues before the CDR3 end, so the remaining end is supplied by the germline J gene. The chain is built from TRBV18 and TRBJ1-5; D gene unclear. This CDR3 contains 14 residues. Germline V gene data show CDR1 as KGHSH and CDR2 as LQKENI. V lost 6 bases, J lost 2 bases, and 11 bases lay in between. CDR3 sequence: CASSPQERNQPQHF. The sequenced part of the CDR3 DNA is TGTGCCAGCTCGCCCCAGGAGCGCAATCAGCCC.

About this clone: The CDR3 end falls 3 residues outside the read, so it is completed with the germline J gene. This chain links TRBV7-9 with TRBJ2-1; tentatively, D is TRBD1 (6 bases). Between the trimmed V and J ends, which lost 4 bases and 5 bases, there was a span of 9 bases. CDR3 length: 13 amino acids. In germline, CDR1 is SEHNR, CDR2 FQNEAQ (reference sequence). The CDR3 bases that were read are TGTGCCAGCAGCTGGTGGACAGACAATGAG. Protein: CASSWWTDNE. The CDR3 in full is CASSWWTDNEQFF.

This clone was observed a handful of times. With the read ending 3 residues before the CDR3 end, the germline J gene is used to fill in that end. In the same sample, other DNA sequences code for this CDR3. The rearrangement links TRBV7-2 to TRBJ2-1, with D unresolved. The CDR3 length is 14 residues. Germline CDR1 is SGHTA and CDR2 is FQGNSA. With 1 base removed from V and 7 bases from J, the gap between germline ends came to 11 bases. The CDR3 is CASSLGPLGNEQFF. CDR3 DNA (partial): TGTGCCAGCAGCTTAGGTCCACTCGGGAATGAG. Drawing the rest from reference TRBV7-2 and TRBJ2-1, the complete variable domain is GAGVSQSPSNKVTEKGKDVELRCDPISGHTALYWYRQSLGQGLEFLIYFQGNSAPDKSGLPSDRFSAERTGGSVSTLTIQRTQQEDSAVYLCASSLGPLGNEQFFGPGTRLTVL.

This clone was seen a handful of times. Read data end 3 residues before the CDR3 end; the end is taken from the germline J gene. The chain couples TRBV7-2 to TRBJ1-5; D may be TRBD1 (6 bases). Germline assignment: CDR1 SGHTA and CDR2 FQGNSA. The CDR3 sequence is 14 residues long. The V and J ends lost 5 bases and 5 bases respectively, with 13 bases between them. The DNA read from the CDR3 is TGTGCCAGCAGCCCCCCGGACAGCGATCAGCCC. The encoded protein is CASSPPDSDQP. The whole CDR3 sequence is CASSPPDSDQPQHF.

There are a few counts of this clone. Read data end 3 residues before the CDR3 end; the end is taken from the germline J gene. The chain carries TRBV19 and TRBJ1-6; D might be TRBD1 (6 bases). Looked up from germline, CDR1 is LNHDA and CDR2 is SQIVND (reference sequence). Trimming removed 5 bases from V and 4 bases from J, with 18 bases in between. This CDR3 region has 17 residues. This CDR3 is CASSLYTGQGYNSPLHF. The DNA read from the CDR3 is TGTGCCAGTAGTCTCTACACAGGGCAGGGGTATAATTCACCC.

In regard to this clone: The read ends 3 residues before the CDR3 terminus; that terminus is restored from the germline J gene. V and J are TRBV7-2 and TRBJ1-6; 8 bases map to TRBD1. The V gene end was trimmed by 5 bases and the J gene end by 7 bases; junction bases not matched to a gene: 7. CDR3 length: 15 residues. Looked up from germline, CDR1 is SGHTA and CDR2 is FQGNSA. The CDR3 spells CASSLRGQRNSPLHF. The covered CDR3 bases are TGTGCCAGCAGCCTCAGGGGGCAAAGGAATTCACCC.

The sequenced CDR3 bases are TGTGCCAGCCCAGGACAGGGGGGGACTGAA. Its protein product is CASPGQGGTE. The full-length CDR3 reads as CASPGQGGTEAFF. This sequence joins TRBV18 and TRBJ1-1; 10 nucleotides match TRBD1. The read stops 3 residues short of the end of the CDR3; the missing end is completed from the germline J gene. Germline CDR1 KGHSH, CDR2 LQKENI. The CDR3 loop spans 13 amino acids. With V trimmed by 8 bases and J by 5 bases, 5 bases remained unmatched.

A remark on this clone: Sequencing ends 3 residues short of the CDR3 end; the germline J gene provides the rest. This chain joins TRBV2 and TRBJ1-1; D is perhaps TRBD1 (6 bases). Trimming cost V 8 bases and J 5 bases, with 15 bases left between them. CDR3 length: 13 residues. CDR1 and CDR2 (germline): SNHLY, FYNNEI. CDR3 bases read: TGTGCCAGCCGACAGGTTAGGGAAACTGAA. Encoded protein: CASRQVRETE. The entire CDR3 reads CASRQVRETEAFF.

To note about this clone: The read terminates 3 residues before the CDR3 end, so the remaining end is supplied by the germline J gene. This chain uses TRBV7-2 with TRBJ2-7, with D tentatively TRBD1 or TRBD2 (5 bases each). Germline CDR1 and CDR2: SGHTA and FQGNSA. Trimming shortened V by 1 base and J by 3 bases, and 10 bases separated the two germline ends. The CDR3 covers 14 residues. The CDR3 reads CASSLGGVNYEQYF. CDR3 DNA (partial): TGTGCCAGCAGCTTAGGAGGGGTTAACTACGAG.

This clone turned up a few times. The read finishes 3 residues shy of the CDR3 end, and the germline J gene is used to complete it. The chain carries TRBV19 and TRBJ2-1, with 11 bases fitting TRBD2. V gave up 6 bases and J gave up 8 bases; unmatched junction bases: 12. Germline assignment: CDR1 LNHDA and CDR2 SQIVND (reference sequence). The CDR3 is 16 residues long. Incomplete CDR3 DNA: TGTGCCAGTAGGGCTTTAGCGGGGGGGCCGGTCGATGAG. This sequence encodes CASRALAGGPVDE. The full CDR3 reads CASRALAGGPVDEQFF. Together with reference TRBV19 and TRBJ2-1, the CDR3 gives the full variable domain: DGGITQSPKYLFRKEGQNVTLSCEQNLNHDAMYWYRQDPGQGLRLIYYSQIVNDFQKGDIAEGYSVSREKKESFPLTVTSAQKNPTAFYLCASRALAGGPVDEQFFGPGTRLTVL.